These T cell receptor beta chains were read from a single sample in a study of STAT5B mutations in CD4+ large granular lymphocyte leukemia. Measured with immunoSEQ multiplex PCR; TCRdb has only the in-frame clones, and not every one. The sample records about 8,400 clones, approximately 89% being singletons. Sequenced sample: PBMCs. These receptors originate from a woman in her 70s with CD4+ T-cell large granular lymphocyte leukemia. Each CDR3 is given with its conserved first and last residue. A D gene is named only where the DNA matches it firmly. Clone size is stated in some rows and not others, as once, few, many or a class when expanded.

-	TRBV27	TRBJ2-7	-	CASSLYPGEAYEQYF	TGTGCCAGCAGTTTATACCCGGGAGAGGCCTACGAGCAGTACTTC
-	TRBV27	TRBJ1-2	-	CATGSRAFYGYTF	TGTGCCACCGGGAGTAGGGCCTTCTATGGCTACACCTTC
-	TRBV19	TRBJ1-4	-	CASSIGPTNEKLFF	TGTGCCAGTAGTATCGGGCCAACTAATGAAAAACTGTTTTTT
-	TRBV4-1	TRBJ1-1	-	CASSPTQGGGALRNTEAFF	TGCGCCAGCAGCCCAACCCAAGGGGGGGGCGCGTTGAGGAACACTGAAGCTTTCTTT
TRBD1	TRBV11-2	TRBJ1-2	-	CASSLPGGSGYTF	TGTGCCAGCAGCTTACCAGGGGGCTCTGGCTACACCTTC
-	TRBV9	TRBJ2-7	-	CASSVGEALEQYF	TGTGCCAGCAGCGTAGGGGAAGCCCTCGAGCAGTACTTC
TRBD2	TRBV7-3	TRBJ2-1	-	CASSQRLAGGNEQFF	TGTGCCAGCAGCCAGAGGCTAGCGGGGGGCAATGAGCAGTTCTTC
-	TRBV7-2	TRBJ1-2	-	CASSPNLGGGYTF	TGTGCCAGCAGCCCGAACCTGGGGGGAGGCTACACCTTC
-	TRBV2	TRBJ2-2	-	CASSDRGYTGELFF	TGTGCCAGCAGTGACAGGGGTTACACCGGGGAGCTGTTTTTT
TRBD2	TRBV5-4	TRBJ2-5	-	CASSSPSGGRETQYF	TGTGCCAGCAGCTCACCTAGCGGGGGCAGGGAGACCCAGTACTTC
TRBD1	TRBV18	TRBJ2-7	-	CASSPRRGQDKPRGEQYF	TGTGCCAGCTCACCACGAAGGGGACAGGACAAACCCCGCGGCGAGCAGTACTTC
-	TRBV7-2	TRBJ2-3	-	CASSPSTSVDTQYF	TGTGCCAGCAGCCCATCGACTAGTGTTGATACGCAGTATTTT
TRBD1	TRBV7-9	TRBJ1-2	few	CASSGSGTGIGYTF	TGTGCCAGCAGCGGCTCCGGGACAGGGATTGGCTACACCTTC
-	TRBV6-6	TRBJ2-1	-	CATSVSTAFGEQFF	TGTGCCACCTCAGTTAGTACAGCATTTGGTGAGCAGTTCTTC
TRBD1	TRBV19	TRBJ1-5	-	CASSILWTGHSNQPQHF	TGTGCCAGTAGTATTCTTTGGACAGGGCATAGCAATCAGCCCCAGCATTTT
-	TRBV19	TRBJ1-4	-	CASNTGSGNEKLFF	TGTGCCAGTAACACTGGATCGGGTAATGAAAAACTGTTTTTT
TRBD1	TRBV10-3	TRBJ1-3	once	CATDRGASGNTIYF	TGTGCCACCGACAGGGGAGCCTCTGGAAACACCATATATTTT
TRBD2	TRBV5-6	TRBJ2-1	once	CASSLEGLGVGEQFF	TGTGCCAGCAGCTTGGAGGGACTAGGCGTCGGTGAGCAGTTCTTC